The next 11 T cell receptor beta chains were all read from a single sample in a study of blood T cells in healthy people across ages. A second PCR of roughly 7 to 11 cycles used a sample-barcoded 5' primer and a J-beta primer mix. TCRdb redid the calling of the 5' RACE reads with MiXCR, one entry per CDR3 protein. The table records about 1.5 million distinct CDR3 sequences, 42% of them present only once. The material sequenced was blood. All receptors come from a woman under 30 in good health.

In regard to this clonotype: A much larger clone lies one base from this, so it may be a read error. The chain is built from TRBV12-3 or TRBV12-4 and TRBJ2-3, with D maybe TRBD1 (5 bases). The CDR3 is made up of 13 amino acids. The CDR3 region has the DNA TGTGCCAGCAGTCTCAGGGAAACAGGTACGCAGTATTTT. It specifies CASSLRETGTQYF.

This clonotype came up a few times. This rearrangement joins TRBV25-1 to TRBJ2-6; TRBD1 aligns across 11 bases. CDR3 length: 19 amino acids. With 4 bases clipped from V and 0 bases from J, the junction kept 8 bases outside the gene matches. Germline CDR1 is MGHDK and CDR2 is SYGVNS. The CDR3 loop reads CASSGKGQGGDSGANVLTF. The DNA of the CDR3 is TGTGCCAGCAGTGGTAAGGGACAGGGGGGAGACTCTGGGGCCAACGTCCTGACTTTC.

To note about this clonotype: The junction departs from germline at one end; a sequencing error may be responsible. The CDR3 spells CASNYLGQGSTGELFF. The DNA of the CDR3 is TGTGCCAGCAATTACCTGGGACAGGGTAGCACCGGGGAGCTGTTTTTT. The genes are TRBV6-6 and TRBJ2-2, with 9 positions matching TRBD1. The CDR3 has 16 residues. Per the germline V gene, CDR1 is MNHNY and CDR2 is SVGAGI (reference sequence).

The chain joins TRBV4-2 to TRBJ2-4; tentative D call: TRBD2 (6 bases). Trimming stripped 4 bases from V and 13 bases from J, with 20 bases between. CDR3 size: 14 residues. In germline, CDR1 is LGHNA, CDR2 YNFKEQ. The CDR3 sequence is CASSPPGGSYGQYF. The CDR3 DNA is TGTGCCAGCAGCCCTCCCGGGGGATCCTACGGGCAGTACTTC.

The rearrangement uses TRBV3-1 and TRBJ1-2; TRBD1 is a possible D gene (6 bases). Germline CDR1 LGHDT, CDR2 YNNKEL (reference sequence). The V gene lost 1 base and the J gene lost 6 bases, with 15 bases spanning the gap. The CDR3 loop spans 15 amino acids. The CDR3 here is CASSQGLQGWNGYTF. In DNA, the CDR3 is TGTGCCAGCAGCCAAGGGCTCCAGGGGTGGAATGGCTACACCTTC.

This clonotype showed up just a few times. V usage is TRBV7-2 and J usage is TRBJ2-7; 9 bases are shared with TRBD1. CDR1 and CDR2 from the germline V gene are SGHTA and FQGNSA. The CDR3 is 14 residues long. Trimming removed 6 bases from V and 4 bases from J; junction bases left unmatched: 7. CDR3 sequence (DNA): TGTGCCAGCAGTCATACAGGGGGCAGTTACGAGCAGTACTTC. Translated, it gives CASSHTGGSYEQYF.

The genes are TRBV27 and TRBJ1-2; D unresolved. The CDR3 contains 15 residues. Trimming pared 0 bases from V and 2 bases from J, leaving 10 bases between. Germline CDR1 reads MNHEY; CDR2 reads SMNVEV (reference sequence). CDR3 nucleotide sequence: TGTGCCAGCAGTTTATCTACAAATCTCAACTATGGCTACACCTTC. It yields the protein CASSLSTNLNYGYTF.

V is TRBV12-3 or TRBV12-4 and J is TRBJ1-6; no clear D. V was trimmed by 1 base and J by 6 bases, leaving 10 bases between them. The CDR3 runs to 15 residues. The CDR3 protein is CASSLGSQINSPLHF. CDR3 sequence (DNA): TGTGCCAGCAGTTTAGGCAGCCAAATTAATTCACCCCTCCACTTT.

This sequence joins TRBV12-3 or TRBV12-4 and TRBJ1-4, with D perhaps matching TRBD1 (6 bases). This CDR3 has 14 residues. Trimming removed 2 bases at V and 7 bases at J, with 11 bases between. The CDR3 region is CASSLLGGAEKLFF. The CDR3 nucleotides are TGTGCCAGCAGTTTATTGGGGGGGGCTGAAAAACTGTTTTTT.

This sequence joins TRBV3-1 and TRBJ1-1; no clear D. Germline V lookup: CDR1 LGHDT, CDR2 YNNKEL (reference sequence). There are 11 residues in the CDR3. V dropped 6 bases and J dropped 6 bases, with 8 bases sitting between them. The CDR3 region has the DNA TGTGCCAGCAGTGACATGGCTGAAGCTTTCTTT. Translating gives CASSDMAEAFF.

The chain combines TRBV5-1 with TRBJ2-7, with D tentatively TRBD2 (5 bases). The CDR3 covers 14 residues. CDR1 and CDR2 (germline): SGHRS, YFSETQ. V was pared by 5 bases and J by 2 bases, with 14 bases between. The CDR3: CASRPGKAAYEQYF. In nucleotides, the CDR3 is TGCGCCAGCAGGCCGGGAAAAGCCGCCTACGAGCAGTACTTC.